The 15 T cell receptor beta chains given below trace back to one sample, sequenced in a study of blood T cell repertoires in COVID-19. The table came from immunoSEQ multiplex PCR; TCRdb's copy has only in-frame clones and leaves some out. The repertoire consists of more than 150,000 clones, with approximately 80% occurring once and the leading ten covering more than 10%. Sequencing was done on a sample of peripheral blood. The origin of the receptors is a woman aged 80 or over with COVID-19, enrolled during active disease.

This chain links TRBV19 with TRBJ1-3; D unresolved. Germline V gene sequence: CDR1 LNHDA, CDR2 SQIVND (reference sequence). The CDR3 has 16 amino acids. V was clipped by 2 bases and J by 0 bases, with 11 bases between them. The CDR3 region is CASSITQVLSGNTIYF. The DNA of the CDR3 is TGTGCCAGTAGTATAACTCAGGTCCTCTCTGGAAACACCATATATTTT.

The genes are TRBV2 and TRBJ2-7; tentatively, D is TRBD1 (5 bases). Germline V CDR1 and CDR2: SNHLY, FYNNEI. This CDR3 region has 14 residues. The germline V and J ends were trimmed by 4 bases and 2 bases, with 12 bases remaining between them. CDR3 residues: CASSGREQPYEQYF. The CDR3 DNA reads as TGTGCCAGCAGTGGCAGGGAACAACCCTACGAGCAGTACTTC.

The V call is TRBV25-1, the J call TRBJ2-2; the match to TRBD1 covers 10 bases. J was trimmed by 4 bases and V by 7 bases; bases with no gene match: 6. This CDR3 has 15 amino acids. CDR1 is MGHDK, CDR2 SYGVNS, per germline. The CDR3 spells CASNPGTGVTGELFF. The CDR3 DNA is TGTGCCAGCAACCCCGGGACAGGGGTCACCGGGGAGCTGTTTTTT.

The chain has TRBV6-5 and TRBJ2-7, with a possible D match to TRBD2 (6 bases). This CDR3 comprises 13 residues. The ends were cut back, 6 bases at V and 2 bases at J, with 11 bases in the middle. CDR1 MNHEY and CDR2 SVGAGI come from the germline V gene. This CDR3 reads CASSTGTPYEQYF. For the CDR3, the DNA is TGTGCCAGCAGCACCGGGACTCCCTACGAGCAGTACTTC.

CDR3 region: CASSQPGQGVGEGGVVGYGYTF. The CDR3 DNA follows: TGCGCCAGCAGTCAACCCGGTCAGGGTGTGGGAGAGGGGGGGGTGGTAGGGTATGGCTACACCTTC. The V call is TRBV23-1, the J call TRBJ1-2; D might be TRBD1 (6 bases). TRBV23-1 qualifies as an ORF whose function is uncertain. The CDR3 totals 22 residues. V was pared by 2 bases and J by 5 bases, with 36 bases between.

This chain joins TRBV5-6 and TRBJ2-7; 13 bases line up with TRBD2. V lost 5 bases, J lost 2 bases, and 7 bases stayed unmatched. Germline V gives CDR1 SGHDT, CDR2 YYEEEE. The length of the CDR3 is 16 residues. The CDR3 protein is CASRRTSGSVTYEQYF. The CDR3 DNA reads as TGTGCCAGCAGAAGGACTAGCGGGAGTGTTACCTACGAGCAGTACTTC.

On this clone: A junction end diverges from the germline sequence, so it may reflect a read error. This sequence joins TRBV19 and TRBJ1-2, with D unresolved. Looked up from germline, CDR1 is LNHDA and CDR2 is SQIVND (reference sequence). This CDR3 contains 16 residues. The CDR3 here is CANTLKMSPLWPSLRF. The CDR3 DNA sequence: TGTGCCAACACCCTCAAAATGAGTCCACTATGGCCCTCCTTACGATTC.

V usage is TRBV4-1 and J usage is TRBJ1-5, with 9 positions matching TRBD1. The germline CDR1 and CDR2 sequences are MGHRA and YSYEKL. V trimming: 3 bases; J trimming: 0 bases; junction bases outside the gene matches: 3. This CDR3 spans 16 amino acids. The CDR3 is CASSHWTGDSNQPQHF. The CDR3, as DNA: TGCGCCAGCAGCCATTGGACAGGGGATAGCAATCAGCCCCAGCATTTT.

Here the CDR3 reads CSASHVVSGYTF. The CDR3 nucleotides are TGCAGTGCTAGTCACGTGGTGAGTGGCTACACCTTC. This sequence joins TRBV20-1 and TRBJ1-2; unclear D gene. CDR1 is DFQATT and CDR2 is SNEGSKA in the germline V gene (reference sequence). This CDR3 comprises 12 residues. V dropped 3 bases and J dropped 7 bases, with 12 bases sitting between them.

V gene TRBV6-2 or TRBV6-3 combines with J gene TRBJ2-7, with D perhaps TRBD2 (6 bases). Germline V CDR1 and CDR2: MNHEY, SVGEGT. Trimming took 0 bases from V and 0 from J, leaving 12 bases between them. The CDR3 has 16 residues. The CDR3 nucleotides read TGTGCCAGCAGTTACTCGGTCAACGGGGGCTCCTACGAGCAGTACTTC. As protein: CASSYSVNGGSYEQYF.

This rearrangement joins TRBV4-3 to TRBJ2-3; TRBD2 aligns across 13 bases. The ends lost 1 base at V and 2 bases at J; junction bases unmatched: 6. The CDR3 has 18 residues. Germline-derived CDR1 and CDR2 are LGHNA and YSLEER. CDR3 amino acids: CASSQVLLAGGNTDTQYF. Written as DNA, the CDR3 is TGCGCCAGCAGCCAAGTTCTACTAGCGGGGGGGAACACAGATACGCAGTATTTT.

The chain has TRBV9 and TRBJ2-7; D perhaps matches TRBD2 (6 bases). The CDR3 is 14 residues long. Germline V gene data show CDR1 as SGDLS and CDR2 as YYNGEE. V was pared by 0 bases and J by 3 bases, with 10 bases between. For the CDR3, the DNA is TGTGCCAGCAGCGTAGCTTGGGGAGGCTACGAGCAGTACTTC. This gives the protein CASSVAWGGYEQYF.

The chain recombines TRBV5-6 with TRBJ2-5; 8 nucleotides align to TRBD2. V lost 0 bases and J lost 1; bases outside the gene matches: 2. Germline assignment: CDR1 SGHDT and CDR2 YYEEEE. CDR3 length: 15 residues. The chain's CDR3 is CASSLAGLGQETQYF. The CDR3 coding sequence is TGTGCCAGCAGCTTGGCGGGACTAGGCCAAGAGACCCAGTACTTC.

This clone was seen only a few times. The chain carries TRBV19 and TRBJ1-5; 8 nucleotides match TRBD1. Germline assignment: CDR1 LNHDA and CDR2 SQIVND (reference sequence). The trim removed 11 bases at V and 0 bases at J, leaving 15 bases unmatched. This CDR3 spans 17 amino acids. The CDR3 loop reads CASSNWDRSHSNQPQHF. The CDR3 nucleotides are TGTGCCTCCTCAAATTGGGACAGGAGTCATAGCAATCAGCCCCAGCATTTT. Using reference TRBV19 and TRBJ1-5 for the parts outside the CDR3, the full variable domain is DGGITQSPKYLFRKEGQNVTLSCEQNLNHDAMYWYRQDPGQGLRLIYYSQIVNDFQKGDIAEGYSVSREKKESFPLTVTSAQKNPTAFYLCASSNWDRSHSNQPQHFGDGTRLSIL.

The chain couples TRBV7-2 to TRBJ2-1; D gene unclear. Trimming removed 3 bases at V and 2 bases at J, with 11 bases between. Germline V lookup: CDR1 SGHTA, CDR2 FQGNSA. The CDR3 extends over 15 amino acids. Here the CDR3 reads CASSFSLVTYNEQFF. The CDR3 nucleotides read TGTGCCAGCAGCTTCTCCTTAGTGACCTACAATGAGCAGTTCTTC.